This T cell receptor (beta chain) came from a study of control samples from healthy donors and cancer patients (dated by TCRdb to about 2020). CDR1 and CDR2 were assigned from the germline V gene (reference sequence) as GTSNPN and SVGIG. Deletion took 1 base off V and 5 bases off J, with a span of 9 bases between the germline ends. Including cysteine and phenylalanine, the CDR3 has 13 amino acids. Of the read, only the CDR3 DNA is kept; its 39 bases are in frame from base 1. Library prep was done by the immunoSEQ multiplex PCR assay. Imported from immuneACCESS, the table was reduced by TCRdb to in-frame sequences with V and J called. These copies leave out some clones; in studies compared against another copy, an unresolved V gene accounts for under half, and the cause of the remainder is not known. The sample table records 120,000 or so clones; around 87% of these occur just once. About 3% of the sample is in the top ten clones.

Worth noting for this clone: No antigen is known for it. Per-base qualities were not stored, and no clone one base away is much larger.

This sequence uses TRBV30 and TRBJ1-5, with no confidently assigned D gene. The sequenced material came from blood. This clonotype originated in a man aged 55 to 69 in good health. The CDR3 region reads CAWSDGIDQPQHF. The nucleotides are TGTGCCTGGAGTGACGGTATCGATCAGCCCCAGCATTTT.